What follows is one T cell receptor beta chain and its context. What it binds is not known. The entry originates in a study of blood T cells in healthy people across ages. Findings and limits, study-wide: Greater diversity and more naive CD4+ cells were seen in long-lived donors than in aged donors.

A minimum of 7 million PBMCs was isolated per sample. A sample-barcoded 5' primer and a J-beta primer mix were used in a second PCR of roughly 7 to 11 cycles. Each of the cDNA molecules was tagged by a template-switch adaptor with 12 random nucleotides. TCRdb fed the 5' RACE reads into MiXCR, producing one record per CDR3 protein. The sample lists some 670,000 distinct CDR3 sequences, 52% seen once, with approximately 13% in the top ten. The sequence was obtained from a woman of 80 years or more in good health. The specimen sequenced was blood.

Written as DNA, the CDR3 is TGCGCCAGCAGCGATCCTCCTAGCAATGAGCAGTTCTTC. Its translation: CASSDPPSNEQFF. The rearrangement joins TRBV5-1 to TRBJ2-1; D gene ambiguous. Trimming cost V 4 bases and J 6 bases, with 11 bases left between them. The germline CDR1 and CDR2 sequences are SGHRS and YFSETQ. The length of the CDR3 is 13 residues.